Given below is one T cell receptor (beta chain) in context. These data originate in a study of blood T cell repertoires in COVID-19. Looking at the study overall: T cells, B-cell-depleted T cells, or PBMCs supplied cDNA or gDNA.

This CDR3 contains 17 residues. Trimming removed 2 bases from V and 2 bases from J; junction bases left unmatched: 11. Germline V CDR1 and CDR2: SGHNT, YYREEE (reference sequence). Per the original methods: Counts of nucleated cells, estimated from reference gene primer amplification, were obtained. Generated by immunoSEQ multiplex PCR, the TCRdb table keeps only in-frame clones and is missing some. That table furnishes V, J and clone size, whereas the DNA furnished D and trimming. The repertoire holds about 190,000 clones, with roughly 80% as singletons. The specimen sequenced was peripheral blood. This TCR derives from a woman aged 25 to 45 with acute or convalescent COVID-19. The chain recombines TRBV5-4 with TRBJ2-3, with 7 bases aligning to TRBD2. CDR3 region: CASSFSSGVLYTDTQYF. The CDR3 DNA is TGTGCCAGCAGCTTCTCGAGCGGGGTACTCTACACAGATACGCAGTATTTT.